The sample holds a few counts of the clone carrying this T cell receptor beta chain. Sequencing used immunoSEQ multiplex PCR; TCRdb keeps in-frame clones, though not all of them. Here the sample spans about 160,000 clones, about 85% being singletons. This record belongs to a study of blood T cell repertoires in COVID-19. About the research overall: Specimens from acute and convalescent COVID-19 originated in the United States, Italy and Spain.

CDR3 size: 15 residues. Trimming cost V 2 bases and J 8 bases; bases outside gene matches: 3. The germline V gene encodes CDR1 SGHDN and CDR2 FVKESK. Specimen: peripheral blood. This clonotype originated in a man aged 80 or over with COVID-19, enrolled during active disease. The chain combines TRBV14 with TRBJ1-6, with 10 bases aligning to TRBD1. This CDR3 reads CASSQPGTGDSPLHF. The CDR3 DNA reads TGTGCCAGCAGCCAACCCGGGACAGGGGATTCACCCCTCCACTTT.